This T cell receptor (beta chain) originates from a study of human T cells and chemical hapten exposure. Regarding time point: patch test 3, about 24 weeks after DPC sensitization. Treatment noted: therapeutic diphenylcyclopropenone sensitization with weekly scalp DPC. Losses at the gene ends were 1 base for V and 0 bases for J; bases not matched to a gene: 10. CDR1 and CDR2 from the germline V gene are SGHTA and FQGNSA. The CDR3 spans 18 residues. One entry per CDR3 protein results from TCRdb running MiXCR on the RACE reads. The sample carries fewer than 100,000 distinct CDR3 sequences, 9.5% to 13% recorded once. In its sample, this clonotype was seen a few times.

V usage is TRBV7-2 and J usage is TRBJ2-3; 7 bases are shared with TRBD2. This receptor was obtained from a woman in her thirties with alopecia areata. Some clones in this sample may be carry-over from other donors' samples. The starting material was whole blood, obtained in connection with sensitization to the hapten diphenylcyclopropenone (DPC). The chain's CDR3 is CASSLVPSGKISTDTQYF. The CDR3 region has the DNA TGTGCCAGCAGCTTAGTCCCTAGCGGAAAAATTAGCACAGATACGCAGTATTTT.